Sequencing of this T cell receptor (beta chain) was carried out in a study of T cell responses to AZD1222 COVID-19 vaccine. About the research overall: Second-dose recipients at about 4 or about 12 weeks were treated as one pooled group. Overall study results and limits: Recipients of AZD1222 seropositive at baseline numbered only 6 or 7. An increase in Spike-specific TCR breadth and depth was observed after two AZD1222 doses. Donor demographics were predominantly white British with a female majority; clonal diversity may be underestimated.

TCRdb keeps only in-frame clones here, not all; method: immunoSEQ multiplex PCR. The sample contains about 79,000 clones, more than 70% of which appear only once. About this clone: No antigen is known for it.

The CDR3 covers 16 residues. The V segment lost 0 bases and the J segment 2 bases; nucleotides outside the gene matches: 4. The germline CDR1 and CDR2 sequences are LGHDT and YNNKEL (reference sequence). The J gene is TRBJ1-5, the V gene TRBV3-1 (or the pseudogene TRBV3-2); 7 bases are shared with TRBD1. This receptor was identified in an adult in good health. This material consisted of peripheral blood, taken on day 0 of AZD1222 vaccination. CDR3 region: CASSQDDRAGNQPQHF. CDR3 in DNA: TGTGCCAGCAGCCAAGATGACAGGGCCGGCAATCAGCCCCAGCATTTT.